Below, 8 T cell receptor beta chains from the same sample are listed, as sequenced in a study of shared clonotypes between healthy human individuals. Sequencing was performed with immunoSEQ multiplex PCR; in TCRdb, only in-frame clones are kept and a portion is missing. The sample lists roughly 2.6 million clones, around 94% occurring once. Sequencing was carried out using naive CD4+ T cells sorted from blood. Stated subset: CD45RA+ positively selected. Source of these receptors: a man younger than 35 in good health.

The chain couples TRBV2 to TRBJ2-2; no definite D call. V lost 4 bases, J lost 0 bases, and 12 bases lay in between. This CDR3 spans 16 amino acids. From germline, CDR1 is SNHLY and CDR2 FYNNEI. The CDR3 DNA is TGTGCCAGCAGTGTAAGACCGACGACGAACACCGGGGAGCTGTTTTTT. Protein sequence: CASSVRPTTNTGELFF.

This chain uses TRBV2 with TRBJ1-2; tentatively, D is TRBD1 (5 bases). The CDR3 loop spans 16 amino acids. Trimming took 7 bases from V and 5 from J, leaving 23 bases between them. Germline assignment: CDR1 SNHLY and CDR2 FYNNEI. Here the CDR3 reads CASTGGEGTFAYGYTF. The CDR3 coding sequence is TGTGCCAGCACCGGGGGTGAGGGGACGTTTGCGTATGGCTACACCTTC.

This rearrangement joins TRBV29-1 to TRBJ1-2; D is unresolved. This CDR3 spans 13 amino acids. CDR1 is SQVTM and CDR2 is ANQGSEA in the germline V gene. V lost 6 bases and J lost 5, with 16 bases in between. The CDR3 spells CSVGSEFIYGYTF. CDR3 nucleotides: TGCAGCGTCGGCTCAGAGTTTATATATGGCTACACCTTC.

The chain couples TRBV12-2 to TRBJ2-3; the table's D call TRBD2 went unverified against the DNA. TRBV12-2 is flagged as a pseudogene. The CDR3 sequence is 15 residues long. As DNA, the CDR3 is TGTGCAAGTCGCATCCGGACTAGATGCACAGATACGCAGTATTTT. Encoded protein: CASRIRTRCTDTQYF.

J is TRBJ2-7 and V is TRBV4-1; D gene ambiguous. Germline-derived CDR1 and CDR2 are MGHRA and YSYEKL. Between the trimmed V and J ends, which lost 1 base and 3 bases, there was a span of 13 bases. The CDR3 is 15 residues long. The CDR3 reads CASSQGVAGRYEQYF. CDR3 DNA: TGCGCCAGCAGCCAAGGCGTAGCAGGACGCTACGAGCAGTACTTC.

The J gene is TRBJ2-7, the V gene TRBV4-1; the D gene could be TRBD1 or TRBD2 (6 bases each). CDR1 and CDR2 (germline): MGHRA, YSYEKL. CDR3 length: 16 residues. Trimming pared 2 bases from V and 0 bases from J, leaving 14 bases between. The CDR3 DNA reads as TGCGCCAGCAGCCAATTTTCAGAGGGGGGCTCCTACGAGCAGTACTTC. This translates into CASSQFSEGGSYEQYF.

Concerning this clone itself: The junction departs from the called germline gene at one end, perhaps through a read error. The CDR3 region is CASSESPGVQGTQYF. CDR3 DNA sequence: TGTGCCAGCAGTGAGTCTCCCGGCGTCCAAGGGACCCAGTACTTC. V and J are TRBV6-4 and TRBJ2-5; D gene uncertain. Per germline, CDR1 MRHNA and CDR2 SNTAGT. This CDR3 is built from 15 residues.

The V call is TRBV30, the J call TRBJ2-3; D not certain. Trimming took 1 base from V and 0 from J, leaving 8 bases between them. The CDR3 runs 14 residues. Germline V lookup: CDR1 GTSNPN, CDR2 SVGIG (reference sequence). The CDR3 DNA reads TGTGCCTGGAGTGAAGGTCATAGCACAGATACGCAGTATTTT. Protein product: CAWSEGHSTDTQYF.